Detailed here is one T cell receptor beta chain. The antigen remains undetermined. The authors isolated CD4+ T cells after around nine days of culture. Two-dose BNT162b2 or mRNA-1273 vaccination was given to participants. This record belongs to a study of vaccination effects on CD4 cells after COVID-19. The CDR3 has 14 residues. Germline V gene lookup returns CDR1 LNHDA and CDR2 SQIVND (reference sequence). V shed 5 bases and J shed 4 bases, with 14 bases lying between them. Profiled with immunoSEQ multiplex PCR; TCRdb holds only in-frame clones, not every one. Of about 71,000 clones in the sample, 70% to 85% are singletons; the top ten hold approximately 2.3%.

This clonotype was sampled from a human donor who received a COVID-19 vaccine. The rearrangement links TRBV19 to TRBJ2-5; tentative D call: TRBD2 (6 bases). The sample in question was CD4+ T cells from PBMCs cultured without peptide, obtained after COVID-19 vaccination. This CDR3 reads CASSVPGLLETQYF. The CDR3, as DNA: TGTGCCAGTAGTGTACCGGGACTGCTAGAGACCCAGTACTTC.